This T cell receptor (beta chain) emerged from a study of blood T cell repertoires in COVID-19. V shed 1 base and J shed 2 bases, with 9 bases lying between them. Germline loops: CDR1 SGHTA, CDR2 FQGNSA. This CDR3 has 14 amino acids. In the original analysis: Quantification of nucleated cells was approximated via reference gene primer amplification. TCRdb's copy holds only in-frame clones and misses some; the assay was immunoSEQ multiplex PCR. The V and J calls and clone size are taken from that table; D and trimming were inferred from the DNA. The sample has fewer than 500,000 clones, around 89% seen once; the top ten hold 0.95% to 1.3%. On this clone: Additional DNA sequences in this sample encode the identical CDR3.

The origin of this receptor is a man aged 25 to 45 who had recovered from COVID-19. J is TRBJ2-7 and V is TRBV7-2; maybe TRBD2 (7 bases). What was sequenced was PBMCs or T cells enriched from blood (not recorded which). CDR3 sequence: CASSLGGGPYEQYF. CDR3 in DNA: TGTGCCAGCAGCTTAGGGGGGGGCCCCTACGAGCAGTACTTC.